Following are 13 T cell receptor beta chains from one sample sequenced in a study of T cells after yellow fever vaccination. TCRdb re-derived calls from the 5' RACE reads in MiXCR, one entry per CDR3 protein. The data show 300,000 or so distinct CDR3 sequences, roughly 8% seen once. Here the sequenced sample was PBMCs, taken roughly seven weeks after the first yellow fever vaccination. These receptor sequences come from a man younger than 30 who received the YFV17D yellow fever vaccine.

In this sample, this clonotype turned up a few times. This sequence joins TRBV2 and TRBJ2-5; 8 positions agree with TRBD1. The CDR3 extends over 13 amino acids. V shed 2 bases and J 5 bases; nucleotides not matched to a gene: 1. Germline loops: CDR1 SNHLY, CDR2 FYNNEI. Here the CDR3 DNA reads TGTGCCAGCAGTGAACAGGGGGCGGAGACCCAGTACTTC. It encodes CASSEQGAETQYF.

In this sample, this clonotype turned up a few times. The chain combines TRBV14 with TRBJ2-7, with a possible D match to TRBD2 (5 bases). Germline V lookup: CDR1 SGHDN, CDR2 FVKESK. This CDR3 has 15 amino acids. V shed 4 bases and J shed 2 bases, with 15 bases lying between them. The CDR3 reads CASSLTEADPYEQYF. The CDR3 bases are TGTGCCAGCAGCCTAACGGAGGCGGATCCCTACGAGCAGTACTTC.

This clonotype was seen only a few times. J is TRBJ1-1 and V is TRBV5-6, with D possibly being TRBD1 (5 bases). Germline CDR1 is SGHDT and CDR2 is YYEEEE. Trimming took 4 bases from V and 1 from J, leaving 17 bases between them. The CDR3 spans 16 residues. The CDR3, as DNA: TGTGCCAGCAGCATACCTTCTCGGGACGGGAACACTGAAGCTTTCTTT. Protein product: CASSIPSRDGNTEAFF.

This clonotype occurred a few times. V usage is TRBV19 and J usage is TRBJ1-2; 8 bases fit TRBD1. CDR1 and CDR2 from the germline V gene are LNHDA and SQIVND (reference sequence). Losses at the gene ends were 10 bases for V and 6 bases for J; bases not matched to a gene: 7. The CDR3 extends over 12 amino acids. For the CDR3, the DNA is TGTGCCATGAGGACAGGGAGCCATGGCTACACCTTC. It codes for CAMRTGSHGYTF.

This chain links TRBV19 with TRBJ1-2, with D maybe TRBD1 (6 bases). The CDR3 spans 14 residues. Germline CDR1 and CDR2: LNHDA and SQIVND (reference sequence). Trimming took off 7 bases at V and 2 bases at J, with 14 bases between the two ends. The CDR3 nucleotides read TGTGCCAGTAACCCAGGTGACAGGAACTATGGCTACACCTTC. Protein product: CASNPGDRNYGYTF.

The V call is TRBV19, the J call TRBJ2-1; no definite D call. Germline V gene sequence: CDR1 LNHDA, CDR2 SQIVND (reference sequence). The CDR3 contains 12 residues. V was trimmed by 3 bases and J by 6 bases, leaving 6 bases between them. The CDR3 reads CASSIFGNEQFF. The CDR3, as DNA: TGTGCCAGTAGTATTTTCGGCAATGAGCAGTTCTTC.

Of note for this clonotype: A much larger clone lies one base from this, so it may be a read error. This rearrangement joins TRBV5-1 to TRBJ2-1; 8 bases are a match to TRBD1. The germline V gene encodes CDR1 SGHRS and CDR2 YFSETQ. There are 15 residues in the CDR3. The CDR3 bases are TGCGTCAGCAGCTTCACAGGGGGCTCCTACAATGAGCAGTTCTTC. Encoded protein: CVSSFTGGSYNEQFF.

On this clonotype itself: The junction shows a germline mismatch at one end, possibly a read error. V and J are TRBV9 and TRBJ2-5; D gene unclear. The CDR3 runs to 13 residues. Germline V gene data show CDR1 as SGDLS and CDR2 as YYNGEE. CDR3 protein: CASSDTDQESQYF. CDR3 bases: TGTGCCAGCAGCGACACCGACCAAGAGTCCCAGTACTTC.

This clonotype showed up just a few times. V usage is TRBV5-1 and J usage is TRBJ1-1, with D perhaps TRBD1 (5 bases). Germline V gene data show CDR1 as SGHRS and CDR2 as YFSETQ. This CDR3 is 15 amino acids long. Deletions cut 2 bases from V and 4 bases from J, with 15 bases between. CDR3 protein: CASSFAGTLGTEAFF. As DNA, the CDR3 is TGCGCCAGCAGCTTTGCAGGGACGTTGGGCACTGAAGCTTTCTTT.

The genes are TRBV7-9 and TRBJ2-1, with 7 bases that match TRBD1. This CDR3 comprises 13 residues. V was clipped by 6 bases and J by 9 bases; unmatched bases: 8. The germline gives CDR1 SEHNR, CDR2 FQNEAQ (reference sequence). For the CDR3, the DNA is TGTGCCAGCAGAGACAGGGAGTGGGCTGAGCAGTTCTTC. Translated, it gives CASRDREWAEQFF.

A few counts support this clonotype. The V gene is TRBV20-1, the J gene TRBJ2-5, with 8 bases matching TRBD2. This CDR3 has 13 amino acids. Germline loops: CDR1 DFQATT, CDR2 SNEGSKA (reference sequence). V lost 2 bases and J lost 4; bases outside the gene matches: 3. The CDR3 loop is CSARPGGIETQYF. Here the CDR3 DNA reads TGCAGTGCTAGACCGGGGGGGATAGAGACCCAGTACTTC.

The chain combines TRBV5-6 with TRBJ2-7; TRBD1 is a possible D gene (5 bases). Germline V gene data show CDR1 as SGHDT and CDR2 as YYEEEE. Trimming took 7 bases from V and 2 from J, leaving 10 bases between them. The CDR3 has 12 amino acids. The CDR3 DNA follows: TGTGCCAGCCACAGGACCCCCTACGAGCAGTACTTC. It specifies CASHRTPYEQYF.

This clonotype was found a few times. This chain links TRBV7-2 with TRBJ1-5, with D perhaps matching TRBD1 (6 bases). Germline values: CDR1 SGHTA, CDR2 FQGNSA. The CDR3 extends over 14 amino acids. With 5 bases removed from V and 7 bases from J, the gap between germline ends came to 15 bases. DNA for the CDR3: TGTGCCAGCAGCCAAGGTGGGGGGCGGCAGCCCCAGCATTTT. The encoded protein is CASSQGGGRQPQHF.